The next 10 T cell receptor beta chains were all read from a single sample in a study of OX40 agonist ivuxolimab in advanced cancers. Generated by immunoSEQ multiplex PCR, the TCRdb table keeps only in-frame clones and is missing some. The table includes 90,000 to 120,000 clones, around 90% detected once. The sample in question was CD4+ or CD8+ T cells sorted from blood, obtained in a trial of the OX40 agonist ivuxolimab. The receptor source for this set is an adult with an advanced solid tumor such as melanoma, head and neck, liver or kidney cancer.

This chain joins TRBV5-1 and TRBJ2-5, with 11 positions matching TRBD2. The V gene's germline CDR1 is SGHRS and CDR2 YFSETQ. The V segment lost 4 bases and the J segment 0 bases; nucleotides outside the gene matches: 11. The CDR3 runs 18 residues. The CDR3 loop is CASSLDSSGRTYQETQYF. In DNA form, the CDR3 reads TGCGCCAGCAGCCTAGACTCTAGCGGGAGGACTTACCAAGAGACCCAGTACTTC.

This chain uses TRBV28 with TRBJ1-2; 8 nucleotides match TRBD1. Germline assignment: CDR1 MDHEN and CDR2 SYDVKM. This CDR3 contains 14 residues. V gave up 3 bases and J gave up 4 bases; unmatched junction bases: 4. The CDR3 sequence is CASSFRGQRYGYTF. In DNA, the CDR3 is TGTGCCAGCAGTTTCAGGGGGCAGCGCTATGGCTACACCTTC.

This clone was detected once. The chain combines TRBV14 with TRBJ1-2; D perhaps matches TRBD1 (5 bases). Germline V gene lookup returns CDR1 SGHDN and CDR2 FVKESK. The CDR3 spans 13 residues. Trimming took 3 bases from V and 2 from J, leaving 7 bases between them. CDR3 nucleotides: TGTGCCAGCAGCCACCGGGGGAACTATGGCTACACCTTC. Protein product: CASSHRGNYGYTF.

Only a few counts were recorded for this clone. This rearrangement joins TRBV7-2 to TRBJ1-5; 8 bases fit TRBD1. V lost 4 bases, J lost 5 bases, and 4 bases stayed unmatched. The CDR3 extends over 14 amino acids. Germline V gene sequence: CDR1 SGHTA, CDR2 FQGNSA. Here the CDR3 reads CASSWDRPYQPQHF. CDR3 nucleotide sequence: TGTGCCAGCAGCTGGGACAGGCCTTATCAGCCCCAGCATTTT. Filled out from reference TRBV7-2 and TRBJ1-5, the complete variable domain reads GAGVSQSPSNKVTEKGKDVELRCDPISGHTALYWYRQSLGQGLEFLIYFQGNSAPDKSGLPSDRFSAERTGGSVSTLTIQRTQQEDSAVYLCASSWDRPYQPQHFGDGTRLSIL.

The chain has TRBV7-9 and TRBJ2-3; a possible D gene is TRBD2 (6 bases). The germline V gene has CDR1 SEHNR and CDR2 FQNEAQ (reference sequence). This CDR3 has 15 residues. V was shortened by 2 bases and J by 4 bases, with 13 bases between the two germline ends. CDR3 bases: TGTGCCAGCAGCTTAATCGGGAGTGGAGCAGATACGCAGTATTTT. It encodes CASSLIGSGADTQYF.

The CDR3 sequence: CAISDHQETQYF. In DNA, the CDR3 is TGTGCCATCAGTGACCATCAAGAGACCCAGTACTTC. The rearrangement links TRBV10-3 to TRBJ2-5; D unresolved. The CDR3 has 12 residues. Looked up from germline, CDR1 is ENHRY and CDR2 is SYGVKD. The V end lost 3 bases, the J end lost 2 bases, and 4 bases lay between the germline ends.

This chain uses TRBV2 with TRBJ1-4; D gene uncertain. Trimming pared 4 bases from V and 5 bases from J, leaving 8 bases between. CDR1 and CDR2 (germline): SNHLY, FYNNEI. The CDR3 has 13 residues. CDR3 residues: CASSGSVNEKLFF. In nucleotides, the CDR3 is TGTGCCAGCAGTGGCTCAGTAAATGAAAAACTGTTTTTT.

V and J are TRBV11-2 and TRBJ2-2; D gene unclear. Deletions cut 6 bases from V and 2 bases from J, with 10 bases between. CDR3 length equals 14 residues. From germline, CDR1 is SGHAT and CDR2 FQNNGV. CDR3 amino acids: CASSPDRNTGELFF. CDR3 sequence (DNA): TGTGCCAGCAGTCCCGACCGTAACACCGGGGAGCTGTTTTTT. Full variable domain (outside the CDR3, taken from reference TRBV11-2 and TRBJ2-2): EAGVAQSPRYKIIEKRQSVAFWCNPISGHATLYWYQQILGQGPKLLIQFQNNGVVDDSQLPKDRFSAERLKGVDSTLKIQPAKLEDSAVYLCASSPDRNTGELFFGEGSRLTVL.

This chain uses TRBV7-9 with TRBJ2-4; 8 positions match TRBD1. Germline values: CDR1 SEHNR, CDR2 FQNEAQ (reference sequence). V shed 4 bases and J 8 bases; nucleotides not matched to a gene: 4. The CDR3 sequence is 13 residues long. Written as DNA, the CDR3 is TGTGCCAGCAGCTCCAGGGGGCGATACATTCAGTACTTC. Translating it yields CASSSRGRYIQYF.

The chain couples TRBV6-6 to TRBJ1-2; possibly TRBD1 for D (5 bases). This CDR3 has 16 residues. Between the trimmed V and J ends, which lost 2 bases and 3 bases, there was a span of 16 bases. Germline CDR1 reads MNHNY; CDR2 reads SVGAGI (reference sequence). The CDR3 DNA reads TGTGCCAGCAGTTACGGGGGACCCGCCGGGGACTATGGCTACACCTTC. The encoded protein is CASSYGGPAGDYGYTF.